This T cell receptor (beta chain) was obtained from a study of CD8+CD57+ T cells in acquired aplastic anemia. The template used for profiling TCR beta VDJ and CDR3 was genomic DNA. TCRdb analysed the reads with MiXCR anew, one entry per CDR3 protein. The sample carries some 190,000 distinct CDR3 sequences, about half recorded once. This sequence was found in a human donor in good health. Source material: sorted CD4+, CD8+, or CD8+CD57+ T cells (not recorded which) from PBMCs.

The CDR3 protein is CASSQDPGGCNEQYF. CDR3 bases: TGTGCCAGCAGCCAAGATCCGGGGGGCTGCAACGAGCAGTACTTC. The V and J genes are TRBV4-2 and TRBJ2-7; possibly TRBD2 for D (7 bases). Germline loops: CDR1 LGHNA, CDR2 YNFKEQ. CDR3 length: 15 residues. Between the trimmed V and J ends, which lost 0 bases and 5 bases, there was a span of 14 bases.